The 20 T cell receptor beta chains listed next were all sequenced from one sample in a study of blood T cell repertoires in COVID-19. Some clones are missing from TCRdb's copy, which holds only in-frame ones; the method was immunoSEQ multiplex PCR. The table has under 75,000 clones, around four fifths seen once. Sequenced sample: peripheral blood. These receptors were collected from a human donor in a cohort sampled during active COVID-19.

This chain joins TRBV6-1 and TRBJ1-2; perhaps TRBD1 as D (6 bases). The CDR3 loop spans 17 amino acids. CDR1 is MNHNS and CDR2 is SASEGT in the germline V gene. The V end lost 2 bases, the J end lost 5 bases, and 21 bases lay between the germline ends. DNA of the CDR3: TGTGCCAGCAGTGAAATGGTTGGAGCAGGGGAATCGTATGGCTACACCTTC. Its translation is CASSEMVGAGESYGYTF.

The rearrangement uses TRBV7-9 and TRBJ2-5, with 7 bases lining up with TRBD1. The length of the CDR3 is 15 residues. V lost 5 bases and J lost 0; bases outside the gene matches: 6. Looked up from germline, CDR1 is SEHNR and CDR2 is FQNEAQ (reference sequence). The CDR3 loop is CASSLPTGYQETQYF. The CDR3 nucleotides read TGTGCCAGCAGCCTCCCGACAGGGTACCAAGAGACCCAGTACTTC.

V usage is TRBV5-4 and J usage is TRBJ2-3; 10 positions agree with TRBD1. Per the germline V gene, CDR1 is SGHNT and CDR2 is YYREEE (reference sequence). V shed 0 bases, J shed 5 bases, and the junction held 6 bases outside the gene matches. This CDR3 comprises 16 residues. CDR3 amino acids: CASSLASGTGVDTQYF. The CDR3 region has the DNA TGTGCCAGCAGCTTGGCCTCCGGGACAGGGGTAGATACGCAGTATTTT.

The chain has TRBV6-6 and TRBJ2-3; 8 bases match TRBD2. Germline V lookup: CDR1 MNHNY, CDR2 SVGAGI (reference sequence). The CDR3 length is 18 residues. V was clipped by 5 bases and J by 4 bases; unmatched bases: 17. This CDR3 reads CASSRISGQSGGADTQYF. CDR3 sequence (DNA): TGTGCCAGCAGTCGAATAAGTGGACAGTCCGGGGGGGCAGATACGCAGTATTTT.

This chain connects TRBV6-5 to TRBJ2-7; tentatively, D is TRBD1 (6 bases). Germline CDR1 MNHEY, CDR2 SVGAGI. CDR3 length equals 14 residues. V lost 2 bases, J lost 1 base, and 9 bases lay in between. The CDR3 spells CASSYLTGSYEQYF. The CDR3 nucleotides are TGTGCCAGCAGTTACCTTACAGGGTCCTACGAGCAGTACTTC.

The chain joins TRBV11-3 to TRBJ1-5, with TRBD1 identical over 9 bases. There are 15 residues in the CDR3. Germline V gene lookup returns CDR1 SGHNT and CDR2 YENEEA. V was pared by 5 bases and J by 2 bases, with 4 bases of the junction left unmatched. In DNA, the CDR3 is TGTGCCAGCAGCCCCTGGACAGGGGGCAATCAGCCCCAGCATTTT. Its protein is CASSPWTGGNQPQHF.

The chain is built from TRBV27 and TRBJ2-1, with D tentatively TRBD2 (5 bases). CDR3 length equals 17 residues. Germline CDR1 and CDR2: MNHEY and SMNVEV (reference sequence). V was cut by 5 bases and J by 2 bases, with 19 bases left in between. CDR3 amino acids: CASSRVRGPSTYNEQFF. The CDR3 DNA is TGTGCCAGCAGTCGGGTACGGGGTCCAAGTACCTACAATGAGCAGTTCTTC.

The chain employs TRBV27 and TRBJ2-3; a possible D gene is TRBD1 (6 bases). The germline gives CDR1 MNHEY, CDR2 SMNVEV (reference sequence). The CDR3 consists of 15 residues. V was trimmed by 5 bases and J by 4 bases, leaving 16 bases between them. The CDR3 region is CASSRLRTVSDTQYF. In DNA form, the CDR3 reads TGTGCCAGCAGTCGATTAAGGACAGTTTCAGATACGCAGTATTTT.

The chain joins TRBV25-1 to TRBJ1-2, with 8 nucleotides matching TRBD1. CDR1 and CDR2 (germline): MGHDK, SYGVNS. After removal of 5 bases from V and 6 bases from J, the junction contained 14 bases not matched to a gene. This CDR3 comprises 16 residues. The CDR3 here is CASSPTQGAFRHGYTF. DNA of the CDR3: TGTGCCAGCAGTCCAACTCAGGGGGCATTTAGACATGGCTACACCTTC.

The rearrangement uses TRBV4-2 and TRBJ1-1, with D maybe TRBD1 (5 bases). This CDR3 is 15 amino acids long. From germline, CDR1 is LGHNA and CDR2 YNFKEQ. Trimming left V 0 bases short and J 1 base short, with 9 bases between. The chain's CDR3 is CASSQDRAKNTEAFF. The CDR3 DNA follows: TGTGCCAGCAGCCAAGACAGGGCAAAGAACACTGAAGCTTTCTTT.

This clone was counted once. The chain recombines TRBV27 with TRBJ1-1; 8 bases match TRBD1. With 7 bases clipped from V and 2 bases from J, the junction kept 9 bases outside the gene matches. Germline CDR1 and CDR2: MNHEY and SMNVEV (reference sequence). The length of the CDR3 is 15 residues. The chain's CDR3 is CASKDRAGLNTEAFF. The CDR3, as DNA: TGTGCCAGCAAGGACAGGGCAGGTTTAAACACTGAAGCTTTCTTT.

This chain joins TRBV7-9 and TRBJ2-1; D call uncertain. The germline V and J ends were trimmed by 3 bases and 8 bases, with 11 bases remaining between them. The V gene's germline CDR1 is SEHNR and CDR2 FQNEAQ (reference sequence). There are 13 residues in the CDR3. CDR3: CASSFTVSDEQFF. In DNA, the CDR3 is TGTGCCAGCAGCTTTACTGTCTCCGATGAGCAGTTCTTC.

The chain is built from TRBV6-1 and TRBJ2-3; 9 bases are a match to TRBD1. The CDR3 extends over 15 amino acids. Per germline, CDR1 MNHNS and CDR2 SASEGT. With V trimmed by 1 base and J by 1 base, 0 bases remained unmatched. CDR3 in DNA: TGTGCCAGCAGTGAAGGACAGGGGGGCACAGATACGCAGTATTTT. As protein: CASSEGQGGTDTQYF.

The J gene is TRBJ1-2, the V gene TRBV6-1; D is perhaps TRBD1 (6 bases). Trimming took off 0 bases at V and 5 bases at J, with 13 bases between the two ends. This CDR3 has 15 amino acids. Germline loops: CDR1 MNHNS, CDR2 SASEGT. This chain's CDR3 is CASSEAWGRAYGYTF. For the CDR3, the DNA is TGTGCCAGCAGTGAAGCTTGGGGGCGGGCGTATGGCTACACCTTC.

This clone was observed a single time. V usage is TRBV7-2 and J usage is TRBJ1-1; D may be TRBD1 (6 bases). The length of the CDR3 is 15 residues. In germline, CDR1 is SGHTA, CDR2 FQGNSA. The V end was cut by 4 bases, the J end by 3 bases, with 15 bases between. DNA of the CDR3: TGTGCCAGCAGCTCCACCGGGGAGGGGGACACTGAAGCTTTCTTT. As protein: CASSSTGEGDTEAFF. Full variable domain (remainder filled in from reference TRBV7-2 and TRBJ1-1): GAGVSQSPSNKVTEKGKDVELRCDPISGHTALYWYRQSLGQGLEFLIYFQGNSAPDKSGLPSDRFSAERTGGSVSTLTIQRTQQEDSAVYLCASSSTGEGDTEAFFGQGTRLTVV.

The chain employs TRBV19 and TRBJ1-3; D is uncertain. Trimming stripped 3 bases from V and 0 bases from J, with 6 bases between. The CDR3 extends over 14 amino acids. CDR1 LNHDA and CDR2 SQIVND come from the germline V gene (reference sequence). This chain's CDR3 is CASSMGSSGNTIYF. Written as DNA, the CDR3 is TGTGCCAGTAGTATGGGGAGCTCTGGAAACACCATATATTTT.

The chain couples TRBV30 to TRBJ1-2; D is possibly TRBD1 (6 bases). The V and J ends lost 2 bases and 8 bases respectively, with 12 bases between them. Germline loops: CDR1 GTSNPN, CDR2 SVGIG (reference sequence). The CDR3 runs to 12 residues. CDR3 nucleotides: TGTGCCTGGAGTTCTACAGGGTTGGGCTACACCTTC. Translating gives CAWSSTGLGYTF.

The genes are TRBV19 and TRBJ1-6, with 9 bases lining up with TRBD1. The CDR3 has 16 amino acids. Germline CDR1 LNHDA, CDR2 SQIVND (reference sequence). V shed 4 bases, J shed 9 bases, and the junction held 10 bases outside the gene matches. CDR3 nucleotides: TGTGCCAGTAGTAGACAGGGGGGGACTCAGAGTTCACCCCTCCACTTT. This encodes CASSRQGGTQSSPLHF.

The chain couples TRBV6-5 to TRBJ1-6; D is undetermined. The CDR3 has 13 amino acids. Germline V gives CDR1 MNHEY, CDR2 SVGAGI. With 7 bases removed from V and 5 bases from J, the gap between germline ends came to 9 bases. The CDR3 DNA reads TGTGCCAGCAACCCAGAACATAATTCACCCCTCCACTTT. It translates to CASNPEHNSPLHF.

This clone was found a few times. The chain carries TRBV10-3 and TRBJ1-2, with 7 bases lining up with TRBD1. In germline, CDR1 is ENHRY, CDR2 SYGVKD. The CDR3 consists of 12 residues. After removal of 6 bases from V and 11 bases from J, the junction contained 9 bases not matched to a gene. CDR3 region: CAIRAQGVDYTF. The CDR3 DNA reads TGTGCCATCAGAGCCCAGGGGGTTGATTACACCTTC.